This T cell receptor beta chain was sequenced in a study of T cell responses to AZD1222 COVID-19 vaccine. At the level of the study: Doses given second, at about 4 or about 12 weeks, were pooled. Notes on the study in general: Mostly white British, mostly female donors; authors suggested clonal diversity may be underestimated. The reported proportion of spike-specific TCRs targeting unmutated variant regions was nearly half. Regions 160-218 and 743-854 held dominance among vaccine-associated CD4 TCRs, which spanned spike.

CDR1 and CDR2 from the germline V gene are GTSNPN and SVGIG (reference sequence). This CDR3 comprises 13 residues. The junction had 6 bases not matched to a gene; V was cut back by 3 bases and J by 6 bases. The table came from immunoSEQ multiplex PCR; TCRdb's copy has only in-frame clones and leaves some out. This table holds 100,000 to 130,000 clones, roughly 87% found once. Regarding this clone: Its antigen is as yet unknown.

The chain recombines TRBV30 with TRBJ2-3, with 7 positions matching TRBD2. The receptor was derived from an adult in good health. This material consisted of peripheral blood, taken on day 0 of AZD1222 vaccination. The CDR3 DNA sequence: TGTGCCTGGAGGCTTAACGGGGGGGATACGCAGTATTTT. The encoded protein is CAWRLNGGDTQYF.